One sample yielded the 19 T cell receptor beta chains listed below, sequenced in a study of PD-1 blockade in classical Hodgkin lymphoma. The time point here: cycle 4 day 1 (C4D1), after around six weeks of nivolumab. Brentuximab vedotin exposure varied among the patients, all of whom had relapsed after autologous stem cell transplantation. Investigators obtained CD8+ T cells from thawed PBMCs by magnetic negative selection. Clones were read by immunoSEQ multiplex PCR, and TCRdb kept only the in-frame ones, dropping some. The repertoire holds 15,000 or so clones, about 89% seen once, with less than 20% in the top ten. Material: CD8+ T cells from blood, obtained before the fourth cycle of nivolumab. The receptors originated from a human donor with classical Hodgkin lymphoma.

V gene TRBV27 combines with J gene TRBJ2-7, with TRBD2 as a possible D gene (6 bases). The CDR3 length is 13 residues. Trimming stripped 4 bases from V and 7 bases from J, with 14 bases between. Per germline, CDR1 MNHEY and CDR2 SMNVEV (reference sequence). The CDR3 reads CASSSGLDLEQYF. CDR3 in DNA: TGTGCCAGCAGTTCGGGACTGGATTTAGAGCAGTACTTC.

The rearrangement links TRBV7-9 to TRBJ2-7; a weak D match, TRBD2 (7 bases). This CDR3 has 14 residues. The germline V and J ends were trimmed by 3 bases and 2 bases, with 11 bases remaining between them. CDR1 and CDR2 (germline): SEHNR, FQNEAQ (reference sequence). The CDR3 DNA sequence: TGTGCCAGCAGCTTCGGGGGGCCGACCTACGAGCAGTACTTC. This gives the protein CASSFGGPTYEQYF.

This clone is medium-sized. The chain is built from TRBV18 and TRBJ1-2; D unclear. The germline gives CDR1 KGHSH, CDR2 LQKENI. The length of the CDR3 is 14 residues. V lost 3 bases, J lost 6 bases, and 14 bases lay in between. The CDR3 spells CASSPTVESNGYTF. CDR3 in DNA: TGTGCCAGCTCACCCACCGTCGAGTCGAATGGCTACACCTTC.

J is TRBJ2-3 and V is TRBV9, with a weak D call TRBD2 (6 bases). V lost 4 bases and J 2 bases, leaving 17 bases between the germline ends. CDR1 SGDLS and CDR2 YYNGEE come from the germline V gene. There are 16 residues in the CDR3. This CDR3 reads CASSFRDSPLTDTQYF. In DNA, the CDR3 is TGTGCCAGCAGCTTCCGGGACTCACCACTCACAGATACGCAGTATTTT. Full variable domain (missing parts from reference TRBV9 and TRBJ2-3): DSGVTQTPKHLITATGQRVTLRCSPRSGDLSVYWYQQSLDQGLQFLIQYYNGEERAKGNILERFSAQQFPDLHSELNLSSLELGDSALYFCASSFRDSPLTDTQYFGPGTRLTVL.

The rearrangement joins TRBV7-6 to TRBJ2-7; D is perhaps TRBD2 (5 bases). The CDR3 runs to 16 residues. Trimming cost V 4 bases and J 2 bases, with 18 bases left between them. CDR1 is SGHVS and CDR2 is FNYEAQ in the germline V gene. The CDR3 loop is CASSSSGPSYPYEQYF. The CDR3 nucleotides read TGTGCCAGCAGCTCCAGCGGTCCTAGCTACCCCTACGAGCAGTACTTC.

This clone was counted between two and nine times. In DNA, the CDR3 is TGTGCCAGCAGCCAGAGTCAGGGCACTGAAGCTTTCTTT. Translation: CASSQSQGTEAFF. V gene TRBV28 combines with J gene TRBJ1-1, with D perhaps TRBD1 (5 bases). V dropped 6 bases and J dropped 4 bases, with 12 bases sitting between them. CDR3 size: 13 residues. The germline V gene has CDR1 MDHEN and CDR2 SYDVKM.

This chain uses TRBV7-8 with TRBJ2-1; TRBD1 matches 12 bases. The CDR3 has 17 residues. Germline values: CDR1 SGHVS, CDR2 FQNEAQ. The J segment lost 4 bases and the V segment lost 1 base, leaving 5 bases of the junction unmatched. CDR3 DNA sequence: TGTGCCAGCAGCTTAGTTCCGGGACAGGGGGCGTACAATGAGCAGTTCTTC. Translation: CASSLVPGQGAYNEQFF.

The chain links TRBV9 to TRBJ2-5; 15 nucleotides line up with TRBD2. The V and J ends lost 4 bases and 5 bases, in that order; junction bases with no gene match: 6. The CDR3 has 16 residues. Germline V gives CDR1 SGDLS, CDR2 YYNGEE. The CDR3 DNA reads TGTGCCAGCAGCCCCTGGACTAGCGGGAGGGAGGAGACCCAGTACTTC. Residues: CASSPWTSGREETQYF.

The chain uses TRBV27 and TRBJ1-1; D gene uncertain. With 6 bases removed from V and 1 base from J, the gap between germline ends came to 12 bases. Germline CDR1 is MNHEY and CDR2 is SMNVEV (reference sequence). CDR3 size: 14 residues. The CDR3 here is CASRALTENTEAFF. The CDR3 DNA is TGTGCCAGCAGGGCCCTAACTGAGAACACTGAAGCTTTCTTT.

The chain has TRBV28 and TRBJ1-4; D is unclear. Germline CDR1 and CDR2: MDHEN and SYDVKM. Trimming took 3 bases from V and 5 from J, leaving 1 base between them. This CDR3 has 11 amino acids. The CDR3: CASSFNEKLFF. CDR3 sequence (DNA): TGTGCCAGCAGTTTCAATGAAAAACTGTTTTTT.

The chain has TRBV7-2 and TRBJ2-5; D remains ambiguous. The V gene lost 1 base and the J gene lost 5 bases, with 8 bases spanning the gap. This CDR3 has 13 residues. Germline V lookup: CDR1 SGHTA, CDR2 FQGNSA. CDR3 nucleotides: TGTGCCAGCAGCTTAGTTTTGGGGGAGACCCAGTACTTC. This translates into CASSLVLGETQYF.

This chain uses TRBV27 with TRBJ2-2; D might be TRBD1 or TRBD2, each matching 5 bases. V shed 4 bases and J shed 6 bases, with 21 bases lying between them. The length of the CDR3 is 17 residues. CDR1 and CDR2 (germline): MNHEY, SMNVEV (reference sequence). The CDR3 loop is CASSYEGSTAVSGELFF. The CDR3, as DNA: TGTGCCAGCAGTTATGAGGGATCGACAGCCGTGTCCGGGGAGCTGTTTTTT.

The V call is TRBV7-9, the J call TRBJ2-2; 10 nucleotides align to TRBD1. The CDR3 totals 15 residues. Trimming took 5 bases from V and 5 from J; bases not matched to a gene: 5. The germline V gene encodes CDR1 SEHNR and CDR2 FQNEAQ (reference sequence). In DNA, the CDR3 is TGTGCCAGCAGCATCGTGGGACAGGGGACCGGGGAGCTGTTTTTT. The encoded protein is CASSIVGQGTGELFF.

The chain couples TRBV7-9 to TRBJ2-6; unclear D gene. Germline CDR1 is SEHNR and CDR2 is FQNEAQ (reference sequence). The CDR3 has 18 residues. Trimming took 4 bases from V and 0 from J, leaving 16 bases between them. CDR3 nucleotides: TGTGCCAGCAGCTCCACAACAGTTTTAAGCTCTGGGGCCAACGTCCTGACTTTC. This codes for CASSSTTVLSSGANVLTF.

The V call is TRBV30, the J call TRBJ2-1, with 11 bases identical to TRBD2. V lost 6 bases to trimming and J lost 7 bases; unmatched junction nucleotides: 5. This CDR3 spans 13 amino acids. Germline loops: CDR1 GTSNPN, CDR2 SVGIG (reference sequence). The CDR3 coding sequence is TGTGCCTGCGGACTAGCGGGCCCAAATGAGCAGTTCTTC. Its translation is CACGLAGPNEQFF.

The chain links TRBV23-1 to TRBJ2-1; D is perhaps TRBD2 (5 bases). TRBV23-1 is designated an ORF whose function remains uncertain. Deletions cut 4 bases from V and 5 bases from J, with 9 bases between. The CDR3 has 13 amino acids. The CDR3 loop is CASSPTSDNEQFF. In DNA, the CDR3 is TGCGCCAGCAGTCCTACTAGTGACAATGAGCAGTTCTTC.

J is TRBJ2-5 and V is TRBV7-9; possibly TRBD1 for D (6 bases). CDR1 is SEHNR, CDR2 FQNEAQ, per germline (reference sequence). The CDR3 length is 16 residues. V was cut by 2 bases and J by 2 bases, with 15 bases left in between. This CDR3 reads CASSLTWEQGQETQYF. In DNA, the CDR3 is TGTGCCAGCAGCTTAACGTGGGAACAGGGTCAAGAGACCCAGTACTTC.

The genes are TRBV9 and TRBJ2-3, with D perhaps being TRBD1 or TRBD2 (5 bases each). Trimming stripped 0 bases from V and 4 bases from J, with 18 bases between. The germline V gene has CDR1 SGDLS and CDR2 YYNGEE. This CDR3 spans 17 amino acids. CDR3 bases: TGTGCCAGCAGCGTAGCCCCGCAGGGAGAAATGGCAGATACGCAGTATTTT. It is translated as CASSVAPQGEMADTQYF. The complete variable domain, with remaining parts taken from reference TRBV9 and TRBJ2-3, reads DSGVTQTPKHLITATGQRVTLRCSPRSGDLSVYWYQQSLDQGLQFLIQYYNGEERAKGNILERFSAQQFPDLHSELNLSSLELGDSALYFCASSVAPQGEMADTQYFGPGTRLTVL.

This clone has a handful of counts. The J gene is TRBJ2-3, the V gene TRBV14; TRBD2 matches at 8 bases. The CDR3 has 17 amino acids. CDR1 SGHDN and CDR2 FVKESK come from the germline V gene. V lost 0 bases to trimming and J lost 2 bases; unmatched junction nucleotides: 7. The chain's CDR3 is CASSQERRLATTDTQYF. The CDR3 nucleotides read TGTGCCAGCAGCCAAGAAAGAAGACTAGCGACCACAGATACGCAGTATTTT.